This T cell receptor (beta chain) comes out of a study of blood T cell repertoires in COVID-19. This clone was detected a few times. Method: immunoSEQ multiplex PCR; TCRdb's copy keeps in-frame clones and lacks some. The sample has tens of thousands of clones, around 84% seen once. This CDR3 contains 15 residues. Germline V gene sequence: CDR1 LGHNA, CDR2 YNFKEQ. The J segment lost 6 bases and the V segment lost 5 bases, leaving 11 bases of the junction unmatched. The origin of this receptor is a human donor in a cohort sampled during active COVID-19. The genes are TRBV4-2 and TRBJ2-7; 9 nucleotides line up with TRBD1. The specimen was peripheral blood. The CDR3 here is CASSDRDREASEQYF. CDR3 nucleotides: TGTGCCAGCAGCGACCGGGACAGGGAGGCCTCCGAGCAGTACTTC.